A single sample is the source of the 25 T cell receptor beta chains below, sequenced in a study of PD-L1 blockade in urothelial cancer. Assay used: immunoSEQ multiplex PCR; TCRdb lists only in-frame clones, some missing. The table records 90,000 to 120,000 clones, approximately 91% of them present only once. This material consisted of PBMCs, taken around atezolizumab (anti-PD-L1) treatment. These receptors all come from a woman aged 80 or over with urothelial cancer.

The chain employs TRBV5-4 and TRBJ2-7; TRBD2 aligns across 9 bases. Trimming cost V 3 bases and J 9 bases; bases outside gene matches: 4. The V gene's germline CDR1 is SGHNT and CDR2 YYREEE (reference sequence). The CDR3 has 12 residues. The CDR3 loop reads CASSYSGSGQYF. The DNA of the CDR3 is TGTGCCAGCAGCTATAGCGGGAGTGGGCAGTACTTC. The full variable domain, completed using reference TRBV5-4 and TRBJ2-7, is ETGVTQSPTHLIKTRGQQVTLRCSSQSGHNTVSWYQQALGQGPQFIFQYYREEENGRGNFPPRFSGLQFPNYSSELNVNALELDDSALYLCASSYSGSGQYFGPGTRLTVT.

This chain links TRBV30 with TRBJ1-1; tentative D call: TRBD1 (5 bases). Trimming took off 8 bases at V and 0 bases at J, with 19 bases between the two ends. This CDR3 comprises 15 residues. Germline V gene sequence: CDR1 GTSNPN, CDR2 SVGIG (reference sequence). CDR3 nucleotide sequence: TGTGCCCGAGACCTGGGGAGGGGAGTGAACACTGAAGCTTTCTTT. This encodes CARDLGRGVNTEAFF.

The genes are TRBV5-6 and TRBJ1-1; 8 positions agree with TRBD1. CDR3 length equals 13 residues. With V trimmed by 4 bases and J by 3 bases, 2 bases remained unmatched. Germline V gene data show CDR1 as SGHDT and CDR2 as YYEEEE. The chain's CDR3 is CASSPDRDTEAFF. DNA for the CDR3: TGTGCCAGCAGCCCGGACAGGGACACTGAAGCTTTCTTT.

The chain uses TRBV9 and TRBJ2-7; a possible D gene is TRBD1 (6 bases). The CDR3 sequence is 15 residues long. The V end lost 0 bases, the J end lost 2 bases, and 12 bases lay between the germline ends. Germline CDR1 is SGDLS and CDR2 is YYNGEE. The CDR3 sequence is CASSVGGHQPYEQYF. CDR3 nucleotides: TGTGCCAGCAGCGTAGGGGGACACCAACCCTACGAGCAGTACTTC.

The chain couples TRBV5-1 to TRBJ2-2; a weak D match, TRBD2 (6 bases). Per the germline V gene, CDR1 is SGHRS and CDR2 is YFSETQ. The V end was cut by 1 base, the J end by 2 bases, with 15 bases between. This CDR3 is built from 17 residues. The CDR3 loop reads CASSLPRAGTNTGELFF. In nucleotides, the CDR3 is TGCGCCAGCAGCTTGCCCAGGGCCGGGACTAACACCGGGGAGCTGTTTTTT.

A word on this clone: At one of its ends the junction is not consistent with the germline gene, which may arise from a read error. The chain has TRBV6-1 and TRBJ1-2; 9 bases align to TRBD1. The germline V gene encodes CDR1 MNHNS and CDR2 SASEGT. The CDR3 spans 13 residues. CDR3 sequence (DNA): TGTGCCAGTCGATCTCCGGGACAGGGCAAGAAGTACTTC. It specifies CASRSPGQGKKYF.

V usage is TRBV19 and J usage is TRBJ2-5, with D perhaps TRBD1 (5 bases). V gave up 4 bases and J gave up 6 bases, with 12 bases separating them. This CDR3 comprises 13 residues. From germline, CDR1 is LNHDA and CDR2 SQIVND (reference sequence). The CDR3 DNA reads TGTGCCAGTAGTACCGTCTGGGGCCAGACCCAGTACTTC. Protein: CASSTVWGQTQYF.

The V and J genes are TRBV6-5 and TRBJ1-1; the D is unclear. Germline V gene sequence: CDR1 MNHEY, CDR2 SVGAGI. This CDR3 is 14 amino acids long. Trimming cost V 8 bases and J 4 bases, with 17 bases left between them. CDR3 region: CASSEEGRSTEAFF. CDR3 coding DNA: TGTGCCAGCTCAGAAGAAGGCCGGAGCACTGAAGCTTTCTTT.

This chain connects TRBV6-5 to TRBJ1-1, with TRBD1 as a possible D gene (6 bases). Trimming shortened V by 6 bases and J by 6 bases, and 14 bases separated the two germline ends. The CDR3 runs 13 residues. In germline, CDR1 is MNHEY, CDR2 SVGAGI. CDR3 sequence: CASRDLGGPEAFF. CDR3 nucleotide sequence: TGTGCCAGCAGGGATCTAGGGGGACCTGAAGCTTTCTTT.

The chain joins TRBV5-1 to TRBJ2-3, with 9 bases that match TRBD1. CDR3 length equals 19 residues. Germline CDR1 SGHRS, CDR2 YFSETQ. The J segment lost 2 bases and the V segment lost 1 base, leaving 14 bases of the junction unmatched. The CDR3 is CASSLSDRGDSSLTDTQYF. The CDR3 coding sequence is TGCGCCAGCAGCTTGAGCGACAGGGGGGATTCTTCGCTCACAGATACGCAGTATTTT.

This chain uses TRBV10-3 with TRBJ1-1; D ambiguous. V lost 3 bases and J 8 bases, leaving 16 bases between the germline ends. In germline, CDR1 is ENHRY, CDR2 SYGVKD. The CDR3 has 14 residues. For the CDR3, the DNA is TGTGCCATCAGTGAAAATGACGGGGTGAGCGAAGCTTTCTTT. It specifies CAISENDGVSEAFF.

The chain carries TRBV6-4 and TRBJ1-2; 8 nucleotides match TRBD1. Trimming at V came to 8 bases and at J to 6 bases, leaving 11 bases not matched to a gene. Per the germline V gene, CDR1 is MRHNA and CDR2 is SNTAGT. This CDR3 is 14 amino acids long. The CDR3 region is CASSYEAGGDGYTF. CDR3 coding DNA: TGTGCCAGCTCCTACGAAGCAGGGGGCGATGGCTACACCTTC.

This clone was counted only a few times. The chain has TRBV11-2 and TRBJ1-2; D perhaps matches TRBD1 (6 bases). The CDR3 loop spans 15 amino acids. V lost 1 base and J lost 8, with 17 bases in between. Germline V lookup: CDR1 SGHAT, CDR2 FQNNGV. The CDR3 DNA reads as TGTGCCAGCAGCTTAGGTCGGGGGGCGGGAAGAGGCTACACCTTC. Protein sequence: CASSLGRGAGRGYTF.

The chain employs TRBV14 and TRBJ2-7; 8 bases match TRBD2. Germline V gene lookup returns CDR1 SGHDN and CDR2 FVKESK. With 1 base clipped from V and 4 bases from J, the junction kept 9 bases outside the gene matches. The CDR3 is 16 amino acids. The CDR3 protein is CASSQGEALAVYEQYF. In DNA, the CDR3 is TGTGCCAGCAGCCAAGGGGAAGCACTAGCGGTTTACGAGCAGTACTTC.

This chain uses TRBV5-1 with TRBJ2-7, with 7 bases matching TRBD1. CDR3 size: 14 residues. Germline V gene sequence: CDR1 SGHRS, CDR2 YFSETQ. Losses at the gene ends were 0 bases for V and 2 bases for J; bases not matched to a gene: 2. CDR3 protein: CASSLAGTAYEQYF. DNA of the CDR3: TGCGCCAGCAGCTTGGCAGGGACAGCCTACGAGCAGTACTTC.

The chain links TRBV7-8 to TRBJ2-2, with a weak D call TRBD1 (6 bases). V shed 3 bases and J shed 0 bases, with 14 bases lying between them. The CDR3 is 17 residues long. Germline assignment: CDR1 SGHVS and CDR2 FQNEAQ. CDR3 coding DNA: TGTGCCAGCAGCTTCAGCTCGAGACAGGCGAACACCGGGGAGCTGTTTTTT. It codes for CASSFSSRQANTGELFF.

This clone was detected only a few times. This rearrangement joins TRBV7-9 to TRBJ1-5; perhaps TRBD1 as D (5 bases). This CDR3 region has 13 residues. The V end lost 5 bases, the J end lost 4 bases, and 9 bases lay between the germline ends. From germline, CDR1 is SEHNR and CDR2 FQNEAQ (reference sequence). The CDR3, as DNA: TGTGCCAGCAGCCAGACAGCGAATCAGCCCCAGCATTTT. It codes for CASSQTANQPQHF.

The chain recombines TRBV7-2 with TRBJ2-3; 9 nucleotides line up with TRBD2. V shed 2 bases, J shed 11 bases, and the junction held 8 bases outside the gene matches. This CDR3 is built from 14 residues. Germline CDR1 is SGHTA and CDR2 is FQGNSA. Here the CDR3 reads CASSLSSSGKGQYF. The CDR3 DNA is TGTGCCAGCAGCTTAAGCTCTAGCGGGAAGGGGCAGTATTTT.

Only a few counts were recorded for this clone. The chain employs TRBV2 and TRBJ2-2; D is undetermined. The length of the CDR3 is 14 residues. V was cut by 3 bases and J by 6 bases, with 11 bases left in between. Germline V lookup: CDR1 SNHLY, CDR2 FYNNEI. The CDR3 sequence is CASSDSTLAGELFF. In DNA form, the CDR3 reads TGTGCCAGCAGTGACTCCACTTTGGCCGGGGAGCTGTTTTTT.

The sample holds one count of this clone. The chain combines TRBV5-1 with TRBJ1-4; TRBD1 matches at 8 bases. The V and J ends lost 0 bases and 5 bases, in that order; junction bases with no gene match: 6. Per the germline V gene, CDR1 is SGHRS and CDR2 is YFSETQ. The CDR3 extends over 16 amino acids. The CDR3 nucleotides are TGCGCCAGCAGCTTGGAAACCGGGACAGGAAATGAAAAACTGTTTTTT. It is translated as CASSLETGTGNEKLFF.

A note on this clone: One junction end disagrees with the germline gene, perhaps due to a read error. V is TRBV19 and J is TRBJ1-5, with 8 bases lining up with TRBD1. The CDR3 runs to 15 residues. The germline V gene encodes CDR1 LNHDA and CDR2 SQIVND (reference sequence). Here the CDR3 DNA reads TGTGCCAGTAGTTTAGACAGGGGCAGCAATCAGCCCCAGCATTTT. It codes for CASSLDRGSNQPQHF.

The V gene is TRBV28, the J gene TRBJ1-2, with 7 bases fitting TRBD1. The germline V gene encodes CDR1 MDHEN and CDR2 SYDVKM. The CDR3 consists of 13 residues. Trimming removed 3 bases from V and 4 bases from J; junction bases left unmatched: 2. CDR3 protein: CASSFRDSYGYTF. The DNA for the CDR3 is TGTGCCAGCAGTTTCCGGGACAGCTATGGCTACACCTTC.

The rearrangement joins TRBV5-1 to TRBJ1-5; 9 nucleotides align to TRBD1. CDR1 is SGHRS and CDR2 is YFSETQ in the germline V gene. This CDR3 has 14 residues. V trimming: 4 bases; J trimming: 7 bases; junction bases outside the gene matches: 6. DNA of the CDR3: TGCGCCAGCAGCGCACAGGGGGCTGGGCAGCCCCAGCATTTT. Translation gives CASSAQGAGQPQHF.

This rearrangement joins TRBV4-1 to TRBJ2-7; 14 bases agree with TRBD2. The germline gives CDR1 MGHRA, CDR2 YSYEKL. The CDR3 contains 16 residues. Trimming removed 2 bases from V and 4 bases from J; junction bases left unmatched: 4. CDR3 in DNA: TGCGCCAGCAGCCAACCGGGACTAGCGGGAGTGTACGAGCAGTACTTC. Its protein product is CASSQPGLAGVYEQYF.

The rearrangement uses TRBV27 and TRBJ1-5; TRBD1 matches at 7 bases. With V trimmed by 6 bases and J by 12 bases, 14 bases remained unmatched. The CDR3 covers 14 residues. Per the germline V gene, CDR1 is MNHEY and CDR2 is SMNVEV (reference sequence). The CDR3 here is CASRAGQKIHDQHF. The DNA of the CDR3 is TGTGCCAGCAGGGCGGGACAGAAAATCCACGACCAGCATTTT.